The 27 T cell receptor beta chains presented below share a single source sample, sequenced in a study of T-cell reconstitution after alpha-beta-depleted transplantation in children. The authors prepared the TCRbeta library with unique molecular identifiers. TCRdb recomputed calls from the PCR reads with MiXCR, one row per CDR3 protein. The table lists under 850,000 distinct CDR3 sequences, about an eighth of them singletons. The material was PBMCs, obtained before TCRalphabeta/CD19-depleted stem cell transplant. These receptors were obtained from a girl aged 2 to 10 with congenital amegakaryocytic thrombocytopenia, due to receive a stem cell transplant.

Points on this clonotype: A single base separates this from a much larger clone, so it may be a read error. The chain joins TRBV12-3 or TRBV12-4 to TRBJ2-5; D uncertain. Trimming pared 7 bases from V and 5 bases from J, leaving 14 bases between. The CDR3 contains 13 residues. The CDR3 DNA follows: TGTGCCAGCATTTCCTCCCACGCGGAGACCCAGTACTTC. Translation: CASISSHAETQYF.

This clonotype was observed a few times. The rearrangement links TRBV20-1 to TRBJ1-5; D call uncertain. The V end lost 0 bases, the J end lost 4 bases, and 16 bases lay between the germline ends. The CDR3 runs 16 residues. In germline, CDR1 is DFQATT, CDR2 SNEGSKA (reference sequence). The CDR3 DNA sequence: TGCAGTGCTAGAGATCCACGGGAACTGTATAATCAGCCCCAGCATTTT. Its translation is CSARDPRELYNQPQHF.

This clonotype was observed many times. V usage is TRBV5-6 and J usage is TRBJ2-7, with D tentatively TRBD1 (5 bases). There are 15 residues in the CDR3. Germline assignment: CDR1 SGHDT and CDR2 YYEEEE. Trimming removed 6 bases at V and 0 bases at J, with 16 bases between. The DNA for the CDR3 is TGTGCCAGCACCCCCGGCACAGGCGACTCCTACGAGCAGTACTTC. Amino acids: CASTPGTGDSYEQYF.

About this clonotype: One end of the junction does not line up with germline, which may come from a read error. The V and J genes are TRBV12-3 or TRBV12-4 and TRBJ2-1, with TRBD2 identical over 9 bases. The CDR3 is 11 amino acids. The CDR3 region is CASSYSSGTNF. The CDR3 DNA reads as TGTGCCAGCAGTTATTCTAGCGGGACAAACTTC.

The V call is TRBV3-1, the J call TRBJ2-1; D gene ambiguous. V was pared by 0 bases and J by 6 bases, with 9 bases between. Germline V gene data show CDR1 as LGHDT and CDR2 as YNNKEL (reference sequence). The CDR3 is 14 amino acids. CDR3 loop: CASSQDQTPNEQFF. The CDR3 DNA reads TGTGCCAGCAGCCAAGACCAGACCCCCAATGAGCAGTTCTTC.

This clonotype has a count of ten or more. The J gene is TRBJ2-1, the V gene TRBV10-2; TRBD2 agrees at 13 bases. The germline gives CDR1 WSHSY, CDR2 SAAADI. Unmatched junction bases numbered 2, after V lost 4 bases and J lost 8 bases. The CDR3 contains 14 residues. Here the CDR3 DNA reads TGCGCCAGCAGTGGGACTAGCGGGAGTTATGAGCAGTTCTTC. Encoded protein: CASSGTSGSYEQFF.

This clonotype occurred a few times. The CDR3 nucleotides read TGCGCCAGCAGCTTGAGAGCTCAGAGCTCCTACAATGAGCAGTTCTTC. It codes for CASSLRAQSSYNEQFF. The V gene is TRBV5-1, the J gene TRBJ2-1; D is uncertain. The CDR3 loop spans 16 amino acids. Germline V gene sequence: CDR1 SGHRS, CDR2 YFSETQ. The V end was cut by 1 base, the J end by 0 bases, with 11 bases between. Full variable domain (rest looked up from reference TRBV5-1 and TRBJ2-1): KAGVTQTPRYLIKTRGQQVTLSCSPISGHRSVSWYQQTPGQGLQFLFEYFSETQRNKGNFPGRFSGRQFSNSRSEMNVSTLELGDSALYLCASSLRAQSSYNEQFFGPGTRLTVL.

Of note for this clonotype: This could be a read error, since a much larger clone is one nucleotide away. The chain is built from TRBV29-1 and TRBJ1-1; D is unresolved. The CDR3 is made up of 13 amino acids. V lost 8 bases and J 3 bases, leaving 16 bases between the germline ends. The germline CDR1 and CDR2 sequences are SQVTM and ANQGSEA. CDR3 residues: CSIVEAGDTEAFF. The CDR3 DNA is TGCAGCATTGTCGAGGCTGGGGACACTGAAGCTTTCTTT.

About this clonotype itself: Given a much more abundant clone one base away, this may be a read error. The CDR3 DNA reads TGTGCCTCCAGCAAGCGGGAGGGCCCCTACGAGCAGTACTTC. It codes for CASSKREGPYEQYF. The V gene is TRBV15, the J gene TRBJ2-7; 10 nucleotides agree with TRBD2. From germline, CDR1 is LNHNV and CDR2 YYDKDF (reference sequence). The CDR3 spans 14 residues.

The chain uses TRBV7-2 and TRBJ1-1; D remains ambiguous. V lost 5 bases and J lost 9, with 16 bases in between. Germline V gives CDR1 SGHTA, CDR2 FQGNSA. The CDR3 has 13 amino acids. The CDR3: CASSPRRDYKAFF. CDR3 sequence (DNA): TGTGCCAGCAGCCCACGACGGGATTACAAAGCTTTCTTT. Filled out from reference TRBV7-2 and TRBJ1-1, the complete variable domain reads GAGVSQSPSNKVTEKGKDVELRCDPISGHTALYWYRQSLGQGLEFLIYFQGNSAPDKSGLPSDRFSAERTGGSVSTLTIQRTQQEDSAVYLCASSPRRDYKAFFGQGTRLTVV.

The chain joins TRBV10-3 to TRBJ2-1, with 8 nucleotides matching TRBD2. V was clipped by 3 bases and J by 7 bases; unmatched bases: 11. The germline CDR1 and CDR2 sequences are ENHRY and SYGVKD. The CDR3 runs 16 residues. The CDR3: CAISEPTTSVGNEQFF. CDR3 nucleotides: TGTGCCATCAGTGAACCCACGACTAGCGTGGGGAATGAGCAGTTCTTC.

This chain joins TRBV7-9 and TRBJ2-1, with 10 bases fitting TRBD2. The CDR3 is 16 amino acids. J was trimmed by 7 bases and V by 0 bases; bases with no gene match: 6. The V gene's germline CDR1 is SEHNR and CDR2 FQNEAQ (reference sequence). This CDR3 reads CASSLALAGAWNEQFF. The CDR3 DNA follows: TGTGCCAGCAGCTTAGCCCTAGCGGGAGCATGGAATGAGCAGTTCTTC. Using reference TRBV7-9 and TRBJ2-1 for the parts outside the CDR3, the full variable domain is DTGVSQNPRHKITKRGQNVTFRCDPISEHNRLYWYRQTLGQGPEFLTYFQNEAQLEKSRLLSDRFSAERPKGSFSTLEIQRTEQGDSAMYLCASSLALAGAWNEQFFGPGTRLTVL.

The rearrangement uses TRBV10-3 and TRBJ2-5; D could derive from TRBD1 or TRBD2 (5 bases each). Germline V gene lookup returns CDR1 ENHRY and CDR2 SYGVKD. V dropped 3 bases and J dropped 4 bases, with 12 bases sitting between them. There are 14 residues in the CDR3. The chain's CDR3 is CAISDWGEGETQYF. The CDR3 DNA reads TGTGCCATCAGTGACTGGGGCGAGGGAGAGACCCAGTACTTC.

The CDR3 sequence is CASRLSLAGEYNEQFF. CDR3 in DNA: TGCGCCAGCAGGCTTTCCCTAGCGGGAGAGTACAATGAGCAGTTCTTC. The gene calls are TRBV4-1 and TRBJ2-1; TRBD2 matches at 10 bases. Trimming took 6 bases from V and 4 from J; bases not matched to a gene: 9. Looked up from germline, CDR1 is MGHRA and CDR2 is YSYEKL. The length of the CDR3 is 16 residues.

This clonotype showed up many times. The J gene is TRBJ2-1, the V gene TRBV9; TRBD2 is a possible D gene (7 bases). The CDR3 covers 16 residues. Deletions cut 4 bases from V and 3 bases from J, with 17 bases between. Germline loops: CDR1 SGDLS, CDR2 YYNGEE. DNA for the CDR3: TGTGCCAGCAGCCCCCAAGGGGGGGCGAACTACAATGAGCAGTTCTTC. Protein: CASSPQGGANYNEQFF.

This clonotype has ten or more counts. The CDR3 is CSAQQQVSYNEQFF. For the CDR3, the DNA is TGCAGTGCACAACAACAGGTCTCCTACAATGAGCAGTTCTTC. The chain recombines TRBV20-1 with TRBJ2-1, with D possibly being TRBD1 (5 bases). CDR1 DFQATT and CDR2 SNEGSKA come from the germline V gene (reference sequence). The germline V and J ends were trimmed by 6 bases and 0 bases, with 12 bases remaining between them. The CDR3 extends over 14 amino acids.

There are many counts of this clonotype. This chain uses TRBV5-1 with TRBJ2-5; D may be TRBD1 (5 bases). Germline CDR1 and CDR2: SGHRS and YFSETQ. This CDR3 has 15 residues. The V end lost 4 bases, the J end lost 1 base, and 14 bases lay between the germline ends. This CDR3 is CASSPQRQIQETQYF. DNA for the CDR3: TGCGCCAGCAGCCCACAGCGACAGATCCAAGAGACCCAGTACTTC.

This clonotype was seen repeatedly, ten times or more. CDR3: CSARVAGASGNLKQYF. As DNA, the CDR3 is TGCAGTGCTAGAGTTGCGGGAGCTAGCGGGAACCTTAAGCAGTACTTC. V is TRBV20-1 and J is TRBJ2-7; 9 bases fit TRBD2. The V and J ends lost 1 base and 8 bases, in that order; junction bases with no gene match: 15. The CDR3 contains 16 residues. CDR1 is DFQATT, CDR2 SNEGSKA, per germline (reference sequence).

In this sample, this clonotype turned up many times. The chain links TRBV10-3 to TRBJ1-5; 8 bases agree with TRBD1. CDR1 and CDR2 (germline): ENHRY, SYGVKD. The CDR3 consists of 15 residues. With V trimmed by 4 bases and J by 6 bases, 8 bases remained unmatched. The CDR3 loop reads CAISARTGSSQPQHF. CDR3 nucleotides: TGTGCCATCAGTGCTAGGACAGGGTCCAGTCAGCCCCAGCATTTT.

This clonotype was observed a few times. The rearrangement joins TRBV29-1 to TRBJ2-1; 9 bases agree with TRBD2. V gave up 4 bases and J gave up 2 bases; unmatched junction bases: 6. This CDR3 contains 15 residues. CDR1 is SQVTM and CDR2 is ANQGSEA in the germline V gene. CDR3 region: CSVGEGGRAYNEQFF. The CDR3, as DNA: TGCAGCGTTGGAGAGGGCGGGAGGGCCTACAATGAGCAGTTCTTC.

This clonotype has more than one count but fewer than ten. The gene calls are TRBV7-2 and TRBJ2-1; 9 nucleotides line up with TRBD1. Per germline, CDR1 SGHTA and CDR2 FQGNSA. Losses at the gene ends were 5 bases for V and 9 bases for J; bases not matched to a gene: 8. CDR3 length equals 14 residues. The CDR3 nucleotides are TGTGCCAGCAGCCGACCGGGACAGGGTATTGAGCAGTTCTTC. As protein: CASSRPGQGIEQFF.

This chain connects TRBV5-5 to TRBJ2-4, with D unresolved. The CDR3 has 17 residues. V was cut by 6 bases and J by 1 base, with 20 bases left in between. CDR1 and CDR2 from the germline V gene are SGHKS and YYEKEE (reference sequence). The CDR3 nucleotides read TGTGCCAGCATCTGGTCGGATGGCTCTTTTGCCAAAAACATTCAGTACTTC. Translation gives CASIWSDGSFAKNIQYF.

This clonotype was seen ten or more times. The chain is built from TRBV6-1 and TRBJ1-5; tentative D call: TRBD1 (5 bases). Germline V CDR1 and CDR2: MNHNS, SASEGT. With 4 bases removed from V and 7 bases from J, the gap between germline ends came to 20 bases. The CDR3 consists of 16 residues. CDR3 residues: CASSGPGARVGQPQHF. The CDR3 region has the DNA TGTGCCAGCAGTGGACCCGGGGCCCGAGTAGGGCAGCCCCAGCATTTT.

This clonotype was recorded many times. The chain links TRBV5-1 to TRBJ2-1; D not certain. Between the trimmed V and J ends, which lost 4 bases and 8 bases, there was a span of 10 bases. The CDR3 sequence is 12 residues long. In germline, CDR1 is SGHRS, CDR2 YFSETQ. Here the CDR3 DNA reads TGCGCCAGCAGCCCACAGTACGATGAGCAGTTCTTC. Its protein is CASSPQYDEQFF.

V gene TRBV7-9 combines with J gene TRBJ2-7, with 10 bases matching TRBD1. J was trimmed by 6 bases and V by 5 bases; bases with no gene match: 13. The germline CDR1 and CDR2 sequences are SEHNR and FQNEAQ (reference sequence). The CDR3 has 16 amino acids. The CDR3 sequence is CASSVTPGTGASEQYF. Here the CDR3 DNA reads TGTGCCAGCAGCGTAACCCCCGGGACAGGGGCTAGCGAGCAGTACTTC.

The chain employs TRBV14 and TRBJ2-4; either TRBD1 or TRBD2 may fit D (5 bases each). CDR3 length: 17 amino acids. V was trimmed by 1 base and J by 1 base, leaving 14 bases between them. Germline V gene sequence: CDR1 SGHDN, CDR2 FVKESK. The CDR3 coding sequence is TGTGCCAGCAGCCAAGTCGGGGCAGGGACGGCCAAAAACATTCAGTACTTC. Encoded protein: CASSQVGAGTAKNIQYF.

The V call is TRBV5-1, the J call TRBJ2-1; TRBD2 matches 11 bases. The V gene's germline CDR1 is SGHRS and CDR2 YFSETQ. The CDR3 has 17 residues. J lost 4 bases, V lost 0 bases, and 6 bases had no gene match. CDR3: CASSLGLLAGAYNEQFF. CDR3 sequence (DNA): TGCGCCAGCAGCTTGGGGCTACTAGCGGGAGCTTACAATGAGCAGTTCTTC.